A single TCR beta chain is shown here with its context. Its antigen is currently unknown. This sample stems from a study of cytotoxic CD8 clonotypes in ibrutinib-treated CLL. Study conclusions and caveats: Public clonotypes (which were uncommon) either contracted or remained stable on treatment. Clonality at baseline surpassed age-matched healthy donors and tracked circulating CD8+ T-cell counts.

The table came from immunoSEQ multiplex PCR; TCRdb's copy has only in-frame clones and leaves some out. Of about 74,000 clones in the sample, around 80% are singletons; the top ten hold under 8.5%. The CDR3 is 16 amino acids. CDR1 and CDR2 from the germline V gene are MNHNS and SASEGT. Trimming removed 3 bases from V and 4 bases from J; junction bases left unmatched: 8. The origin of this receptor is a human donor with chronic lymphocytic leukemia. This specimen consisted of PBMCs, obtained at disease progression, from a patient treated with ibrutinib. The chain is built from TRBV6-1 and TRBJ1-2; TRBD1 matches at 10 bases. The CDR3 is CASSDLDRGLVYGYTF. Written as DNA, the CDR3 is TGTGCCAGCAGTGACCTTGACAGGGGGCTAGTCTATGGCTACACCTTC.